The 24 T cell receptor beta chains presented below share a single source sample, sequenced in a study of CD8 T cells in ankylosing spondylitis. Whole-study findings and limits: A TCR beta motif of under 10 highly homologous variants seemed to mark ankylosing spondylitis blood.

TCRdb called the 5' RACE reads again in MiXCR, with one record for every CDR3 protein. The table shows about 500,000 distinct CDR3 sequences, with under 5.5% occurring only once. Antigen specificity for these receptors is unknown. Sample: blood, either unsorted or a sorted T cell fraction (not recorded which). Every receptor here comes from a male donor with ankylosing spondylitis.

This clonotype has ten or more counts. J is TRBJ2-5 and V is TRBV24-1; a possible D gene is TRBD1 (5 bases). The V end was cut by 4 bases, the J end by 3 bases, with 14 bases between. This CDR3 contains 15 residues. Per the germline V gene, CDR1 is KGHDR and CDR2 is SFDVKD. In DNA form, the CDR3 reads TGTGCCACCAGTGACTCATGGACATCGGAAGAGACCCAGTACTTC. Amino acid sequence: CATSDSWTSEETQYF.

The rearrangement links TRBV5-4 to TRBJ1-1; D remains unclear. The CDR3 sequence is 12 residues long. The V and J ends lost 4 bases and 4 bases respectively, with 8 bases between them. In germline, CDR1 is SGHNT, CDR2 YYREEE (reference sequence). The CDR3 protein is CASSLRSTEAFF. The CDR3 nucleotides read TGTGCCAGCAGCCTCCGGAGCACTGAAGCTTTCTTT.

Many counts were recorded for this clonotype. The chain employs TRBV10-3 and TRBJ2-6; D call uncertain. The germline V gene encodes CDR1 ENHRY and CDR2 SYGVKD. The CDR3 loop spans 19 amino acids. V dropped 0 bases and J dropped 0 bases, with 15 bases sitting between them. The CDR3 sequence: CAISESGLAVRSGANVLTF. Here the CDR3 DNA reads TGTGCCATCAGTGAGTCGGGTTTGGCAGTACGCTCTGGGGCCAACGTCCTGACTTTC.

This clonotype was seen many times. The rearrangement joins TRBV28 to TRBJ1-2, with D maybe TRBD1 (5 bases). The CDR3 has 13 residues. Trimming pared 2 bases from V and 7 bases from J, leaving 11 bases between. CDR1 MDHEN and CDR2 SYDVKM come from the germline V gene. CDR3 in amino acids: CASSLQLRGGYTF. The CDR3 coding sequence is TGTGCCAGCAGTTTACAGCTAAGGGGTGGCTACACCTTC.

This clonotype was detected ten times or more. CDR3 DNA sequence: TGTGCCAGCAGTAGGTCGGGCACTGAAGCTTTCTTT. Translated: CASSRSGTEAFF. The chain employs TRBV6-2 or TRBV6-3 and TRBJ1-1; D gene uncertain. Germline CDR1 MNHEY, CDR2 SVGEGT. The CDR3 length is 12 residues. V lost 5 bases and J lost 4, with 8 bases in between.

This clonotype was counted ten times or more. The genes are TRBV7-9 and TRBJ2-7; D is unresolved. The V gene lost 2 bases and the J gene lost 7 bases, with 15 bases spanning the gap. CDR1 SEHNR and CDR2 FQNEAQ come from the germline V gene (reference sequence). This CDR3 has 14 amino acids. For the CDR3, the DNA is TGTGCCAGCAGCTTATCCCGGCAGGCTAAGGAGCAGTACTTC. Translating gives CASSLSRQAKEQYF.

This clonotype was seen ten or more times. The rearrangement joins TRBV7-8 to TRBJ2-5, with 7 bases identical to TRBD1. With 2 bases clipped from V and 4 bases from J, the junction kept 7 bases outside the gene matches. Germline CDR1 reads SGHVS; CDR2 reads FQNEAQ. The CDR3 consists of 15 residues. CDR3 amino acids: CASSLSGQVGETQYF. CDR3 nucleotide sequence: TGTGCCAGCAGCTTAAGTGGACAGGTGGGAGAGACCCAGTACTTC.

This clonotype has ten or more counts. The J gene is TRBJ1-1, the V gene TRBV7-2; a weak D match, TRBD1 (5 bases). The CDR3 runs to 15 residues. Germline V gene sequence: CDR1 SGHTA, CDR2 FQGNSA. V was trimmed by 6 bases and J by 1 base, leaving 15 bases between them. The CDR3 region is CASSSAGRPNTEAFF. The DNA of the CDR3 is TGTGCCAGCAGTTCCGCGGGACGTCCGAACACTGAAGCTTTCTTT.

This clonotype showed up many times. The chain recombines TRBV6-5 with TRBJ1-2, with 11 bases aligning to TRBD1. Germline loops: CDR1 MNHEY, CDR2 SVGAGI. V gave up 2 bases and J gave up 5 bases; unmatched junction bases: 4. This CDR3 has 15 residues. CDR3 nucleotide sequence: TGTGCCAGCAGTTACCTGGACAGGGGGCGATATGGCTACACCTTC. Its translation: CASSYLDRGRYGYTF.

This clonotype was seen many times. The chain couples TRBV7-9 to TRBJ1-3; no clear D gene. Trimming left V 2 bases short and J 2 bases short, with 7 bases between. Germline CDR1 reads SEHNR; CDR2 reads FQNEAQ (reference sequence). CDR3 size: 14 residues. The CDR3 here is CASSLLRTGNTIYF. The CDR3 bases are TGTGCCAGCAGCTTATTGAGGACTGGAAACACCATATATTTT. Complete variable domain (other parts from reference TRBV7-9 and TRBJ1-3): DTGVSQNPRHKITKRGQNVTFRCDPISEHNRLYWYRQTLGQGPEFLTYFQNEAQLEKSRLLSDRFSAERPKGSFSTLEIQRTEQGDSAMYLCASSLLRTGNTIYFGEGSWLTVV.

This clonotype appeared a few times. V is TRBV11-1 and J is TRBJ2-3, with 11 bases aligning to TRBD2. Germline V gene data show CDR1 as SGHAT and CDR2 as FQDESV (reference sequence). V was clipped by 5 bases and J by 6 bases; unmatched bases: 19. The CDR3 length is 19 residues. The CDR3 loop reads CASSAGREVAGGPPDTQYF. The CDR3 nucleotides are TGTGCCAGCAGCGCCGGCAGGGAGGTAGCGGGAGGGCCTCCGGATACGCAGTATTTT. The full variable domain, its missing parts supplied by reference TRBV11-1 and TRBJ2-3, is EAEVAQSPRYKITEKSQAVAFWCDPISGHATLYWYRQILGQGPELLVQFQDESVVDDSQLPKDRFSAERLKGVDSTLKIQPAELGDSAMYLCASSAGREVAGGPPDTQYFGPGTRLTVL.

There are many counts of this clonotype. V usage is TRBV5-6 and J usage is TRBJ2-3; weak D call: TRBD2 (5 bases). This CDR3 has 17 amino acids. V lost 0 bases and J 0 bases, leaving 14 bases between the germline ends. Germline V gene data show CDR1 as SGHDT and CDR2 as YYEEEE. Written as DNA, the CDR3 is TGTGCCAGCAGCTTGGGGAACGGGGTTACTAGCACAGATACGCAGTATTTT. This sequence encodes CASSLGNGVTSTDTQYF.

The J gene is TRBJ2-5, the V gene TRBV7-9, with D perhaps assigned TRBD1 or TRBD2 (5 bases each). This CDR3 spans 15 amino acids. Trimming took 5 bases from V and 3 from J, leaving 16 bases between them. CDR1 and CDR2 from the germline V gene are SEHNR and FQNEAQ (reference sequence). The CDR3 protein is CASSPGPGRKETQYF. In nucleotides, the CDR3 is TGTGCCAGCAGCCCAGGGCCGGGACGGAAAGAGACCCAGTACTTC.

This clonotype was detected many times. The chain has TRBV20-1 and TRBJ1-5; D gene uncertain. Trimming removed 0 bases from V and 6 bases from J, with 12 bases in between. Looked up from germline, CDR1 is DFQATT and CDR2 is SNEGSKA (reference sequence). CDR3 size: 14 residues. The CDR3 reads CSARDPSPGQPQHF. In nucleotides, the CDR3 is TGCAGTGCTAGAGATCCATCACCGGGTCAGCCCCAGCATTTT.

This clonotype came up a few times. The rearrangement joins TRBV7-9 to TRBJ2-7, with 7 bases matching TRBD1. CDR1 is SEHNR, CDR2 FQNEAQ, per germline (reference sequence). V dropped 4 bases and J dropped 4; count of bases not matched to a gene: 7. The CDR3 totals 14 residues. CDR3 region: CASSSRDSRYEQYF. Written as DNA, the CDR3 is TGTGCCAGCAGCTCCCGGGACAGCCGGTACGAGCAGTACTTC.

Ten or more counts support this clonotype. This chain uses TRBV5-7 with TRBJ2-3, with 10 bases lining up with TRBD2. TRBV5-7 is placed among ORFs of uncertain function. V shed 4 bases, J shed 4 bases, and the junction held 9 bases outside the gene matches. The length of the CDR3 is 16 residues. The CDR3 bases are TGTGCCAGCAGCATCAGGACTAGCGGAGGGGCAGATACGCAGTATTTT. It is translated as CASSIRTSGGADTQYF.

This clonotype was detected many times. The CDR3, as DNA: TGCGCCAGCAGCTTCAACAGCGGTCAGCCCCAGCATTTT. It is translated as CASSFNSGQPQHF. The V and J genes are TRBV5-1 and TRBJ1-5; no clear D. Germline V CDR1 and CDR2: SGHRS, YFSETQ. The CDR3 is 13 residues long. The V and J ends lost 2 bases and 6 bases respectively, with 9 bases between them.

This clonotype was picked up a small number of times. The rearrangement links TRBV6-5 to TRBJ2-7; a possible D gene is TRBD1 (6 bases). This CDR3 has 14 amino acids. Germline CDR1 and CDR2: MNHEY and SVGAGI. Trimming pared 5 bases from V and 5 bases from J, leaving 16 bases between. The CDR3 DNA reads TGTGCCAGCAGTGGCAGGATACAGGGCCACGAGCAGTACTTC. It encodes CASSGRIQGHEQYF.

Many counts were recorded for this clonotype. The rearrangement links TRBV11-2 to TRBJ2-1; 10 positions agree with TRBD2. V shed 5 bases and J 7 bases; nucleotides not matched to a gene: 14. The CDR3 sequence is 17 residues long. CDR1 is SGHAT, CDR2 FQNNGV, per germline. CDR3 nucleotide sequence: TGTGCCAGCAGCCCGCAGGGTAGCGGGAGGTTACGTAATGAGCAGTTCTTC. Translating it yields CASSPQGSGRLRNEQFF.

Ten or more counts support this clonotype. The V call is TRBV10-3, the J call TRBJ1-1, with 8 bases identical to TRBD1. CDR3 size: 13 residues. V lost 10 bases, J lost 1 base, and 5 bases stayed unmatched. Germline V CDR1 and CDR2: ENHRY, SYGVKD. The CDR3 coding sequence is TGTGCCACCCAGGGGGCTGGGAACACTGAAGCTTTCTTT. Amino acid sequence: CATQGAGNTEAFF.

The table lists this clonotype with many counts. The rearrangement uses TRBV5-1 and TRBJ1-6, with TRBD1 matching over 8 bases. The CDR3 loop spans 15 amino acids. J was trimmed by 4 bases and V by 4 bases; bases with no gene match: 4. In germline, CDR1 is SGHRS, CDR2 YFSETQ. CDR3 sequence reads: CASSGGQAYNSPLHF. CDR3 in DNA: TGCGCCAGCAGCGGGGGACAGGCATATAATTCACCCCTCCACTTT. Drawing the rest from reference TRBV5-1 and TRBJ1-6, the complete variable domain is KAGVTQTPRYLIKTRGQQVTLSCSPISGHRSVSWYQQTPGQGLQFLFEYFSETQRNKGNFPGRFSGRQFSNSRSEMNVSTLELGDSALYLCASSGGQAYNSPLHFGNGTRLTVT.

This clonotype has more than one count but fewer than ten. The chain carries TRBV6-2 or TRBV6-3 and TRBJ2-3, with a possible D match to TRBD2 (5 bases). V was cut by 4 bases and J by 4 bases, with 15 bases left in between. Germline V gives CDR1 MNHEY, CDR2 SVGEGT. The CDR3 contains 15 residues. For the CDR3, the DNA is TGTGCCAGCAGTTTCACCCGGAGCGGCGCAGATACGCAGTATTTT. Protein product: CASSFTRSGADTQYF.

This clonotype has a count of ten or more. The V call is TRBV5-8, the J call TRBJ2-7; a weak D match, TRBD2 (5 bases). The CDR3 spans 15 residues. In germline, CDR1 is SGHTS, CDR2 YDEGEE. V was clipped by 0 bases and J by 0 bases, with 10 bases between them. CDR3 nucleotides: TGTGCCAGCAGCTTGGAGCCGGGAACCTCCTACGAGCAGTACTTC. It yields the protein CASSLEPGTSYEQYF.

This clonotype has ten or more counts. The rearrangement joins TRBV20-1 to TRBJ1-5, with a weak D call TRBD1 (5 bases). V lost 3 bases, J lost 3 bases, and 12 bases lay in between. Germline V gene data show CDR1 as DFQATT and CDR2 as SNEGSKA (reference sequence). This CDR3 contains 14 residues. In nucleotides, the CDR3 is TGCAGTGCTAGTGGGGCCTACGACAATCAGCCCCAGCATTTT. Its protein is CSASGAYDNQPQHF.